This TCR beta chain was profiled in a study of cytomegalovirus exposure and HLA in healthy donors. Germline values: CDR1 MNHEY, CDR2 SVGAGI. Trimming took 2 bases from V and 6 from J, leaving 10 bases between them. The CDR3 totals 13 residues. 13 Jbeta primers and 60 Vbeta primers were used for the PCR. Method: immunoSEQ multiplex PCR; TCRdb's copy keeps in-frame clones and lacks some. The table lists over 45,000 clones, 65% to 90% of them singletons, with approximately 4.3% in the top ten. Sequencing used PBMCs. The sequence was collected from a man aged 25 to 40 in good health and CMV-seronegative. V usage is TRBV6-5 and J usage is TRBJ1-2; the D is unclear. CDR3 nucleotide sequence: TGTGCCAGCAGTTACCGAATAAGCCATGGCTACACCTTC. Residues: CASSYRISHGYTF.